This passage covers 9 T cell receptor beta chains from one sample sequenced in a study of T-cell reconstitution after alpha-beta-depleted transplantation in children (dated by TCRdb to the mid-2010s). Preparation of the library involved PCR. Sequencing relied on an Illumina HiSeq 2500. Molecular barcoding was employed in the preparation of TCR libraries, with unique molecular identifiers being used to normalize TCRbeta repertoire quantification. TCRdb cleaned the public reads at Q25 with fastp, built clones with MiXCR and kept in-frame beta chains. Rows are unified per CDR3 protein, each entry keeping the most common DNA and genes. The sample includes about 200,000 distinct CDR3 sequences, with around 7.7% observed a single time. The top ten clones comprise 35% of the sample. The sample's treatment or condition label, in plain terms: allogeneic hematopoietic cell transplantation with graft depleted of TCRalphabeta T cells and CD19 B cells.

This material consisted of PBMCs, mostly from graft donor cells, taken 360 days after TCRalphabeta/CD19-depleted stem cell transplant. These receptor sequences come from a male patient under 10 years old who had a stem cell transplant for acute myeloid leukemia, so the T cells may come from the graft donor.

Comments on this clonotype: A read error may account for a junction end that differs from germline. V is TRBV2 and J is TRBJ2-3; TRBD2 aligns across 10 bases. The CDR3 length is 19 residues. Germline-derived CDR1 and CDR2 are SNHLY and FYNNEI. The CDR3 DNA follows: TGTGGCAGCGGAGCGGCTAGCGGGAGAAAAAGGAAGGGAGCAGATACGCAGTATTTT. Its translation: CGSGAASGRKRKGADTQYF.

Ten or more counts support this clonotype. V gene TRBV3-1 combines with J gene TRBJ2-1, with TRBD1 matching over 9 bases. This CDR3 is 15 amino acids long. Germline V lookup: CDR1 LGHDT, CDR2 YNNKEL (reference sequence). V trimming: 3 bases; J trimming: 8 bases; junction bases outside the gene matches: 8. DNA of the CDR3: TGTGCCAGCAGCCATTGGGACAGGGCCTCCGATGAGCAGTTCTTC. Protein sequence: CASSHWDRASDEQFF.

The rearrangement joins TRBV12-3 or TRBV12-4 to TRBJ1-6, with TRBD1 identical over 7 bases. The CDR3 contains 15 residues. The V segment lost 7 bases and the J segment 3 bases; nucleotides outside the gene matches: 6. The CDR3 region is CASNQQGNYNSPLHF. Here the CDR3 DNA reads TGTGCCAGCAACCAACAGGGGAACTATAATTCACCCCTCCACTTT.

J is TRBJ2-7 and V is TRBV20-1; TRBD2 matches 15 bases. V dropped 4 bases and J dropped 2; count of bases not matched to a gene: 9. Germline-derived CDR1 and CDR2 are DFQATT and SNEGSKA (reference sequence). The CDR3 consists of 17 residues. The CDR3: CSATGTSGRRGTYEQYF. The CDR3 coding sequence is TGCAGTGCTACTGGGACTAGCGGGAGGAGGGGCACCTACGAGCAGTACTTC.

This clonotype was counted many times. This chain joins TRBV6-2 or TRBV6-3 and TRBJ2-3, with TRBD2 identical over 9 bases. Per germline, CDR1 MNHEY and CDR2 SVGEGT. CDR3 size: 17 residues. With V trimmed by 2 bases and J by 3 bases, 9 bases remained unmatched. CDR3 in DNA: TGTGCCAGCAGTTACGTAAGAGTGAGCGGGAGGACAGATACGCAGTATTTT. Its translation: CASSYVRVSGRTDTQYF.

In this sample, this clonotype turned up many times. The rearrangement uses TRBV27 and TRBJ2-7; no reliable D call. Germline V gene sequence: CDR1 MNHEY, CDR2 SMNVEV (reference sequence). The V gene lost 5 bases and the J gene lost 5 bases, with 7 bases spanning the gap. The CDR3 is 11 residues long. CDR3 amino acids: CASSPLHEQYF. The DNA of the CDR3 is TGTGCCAGCAGTCCCCTGCACGAGCAGTACTTC.

This clonotype was counted only a few times. This chain connects TRBV4-2 to TRBJ2-7; 9 nucleotides align to TRBD2. This CDR3 contains 18 residues. Germline values: CDR1 LGHNA, CDR2 YNFKEQ. V gave up 0 bases and J gave up 6 bases; unmatched junction bases: 15. The CDR3 nucleotides read TGTGCCAGCAGCCAAGACGGGACTAGCTCTTCGTCCCCTGGCGAGCAGTACTTC. Translating it yields CASSQDGTSSSSPGEQYF.

The rearrangement links TRBV15 to TRBJ2-2, with D uncertain. The CDR3 covers 17 residues. Trimming cost V 1 base and J 1 base, with 13 bases left between them. CDR1 LNHNV and CDR2 YYDKDF come from the germline V gene (reference sequence). CDR3 amino acids: CATSRVRTRRNTGELFF. Written as DNA, the CDR3 is TGTGCCACCAGCAGAGTGCGGACGAGGAGGAACACCGGGGAGCTGTTTTTT. The full variable domain, in which reference TRBV15 and TRBJ2-2 provide the parts outside the CDR3, is DAMVIQNPRYQVTQFGKPVTLSCSQTLNHNVMYWYQQKSSQAPKLLFHYYDKDFNNEADTPDNFQSRRPNTSFCFLDIRSPGLGDTAMYLCATSRVRTRRNTGELFFGEGSRLTVL.

This clonotype was recorded at least ten times. This rearrangement joins TRBV4-1 to TRBJ2-1; D remains ambiguous. V was shortened by 2 bases and J by 7 bases, with 12 bases between the two germline ends. The CDR3 is 14 residues long. Germline assignment: CDR1 MGHRA and CDR2 YSYEKL. The DNA for the CDR3 is TGCGCCAGCAGCCAATTCCGGGTTGGTAATGAGCAGTTCTTC. Translation gives CASSQFRVGNEQFF.